Below, 27 T cell receptor beta chains from the same sample are listed, as sequenced in a study of blood T cells in healthy people across ages. Through a sample-barcoded 5' primer and a J-beta primer mix, a second PCR was run for 7 to 11 cycles. Each CDR3 protein is one row after TCRdb ran MiXCR on the 5' RACE reads. The table has about 1.4 million distinct CDR3 sequences, around 59% seen once; the top ten hold under 8.5%. Sequencing was carried out using blood. These receptor sequences come from a man aged 18-30 years in good health.

This clonotype has a single count. The chain combines TRBV28 with TRBJ2-1, with TRBD1 matching over 8 bases. CDR1 is MDHEN and CDR2 is SYDVKM in the germline V gene. The CDR3 has 16 amino acids. V was clipped by 6 bases and J by 4 bases; unmatched bases: 11. CDR3 loop: CASSIAGQGTYNEQFF. The CDR3 coding sequence is TGTGCCAGCAGCATTGCTGGACAGGGAACGTACAATGAGCAGTTCTTC.

J is TRBJ2-3 and V is TRBV5-1; the D gene is possibly TRBD2 (5 bases). CDR3 size: 14 residues. The germline CDR1 and CDR2 sequences are SGHRS and YFSETQ. Between the trimmed V and J ends, which lost 5 bases and 3 bases, there was a span of 13 bases. In nucleotides, the CDR3 is TGCGCCAGCAGTCCTGGACTGTGGACAGATACGCAGTATTTT. This encodes CASSPGLWTDTQYF.

This clonotype was observed a handful of times. The chain combines TRBV20-1 with TRBJ2-1; no clear D. Germline V lookup: CDR1 DFQATT, CDR2 SNEGSKA (reference sequence). This CDR3 is built from 13 residues. Trimming stripped 6 bases from V and 0 bases from J, with 9 bases between. The CDR3 DNA is TGCAGTGCGACGGACCACTCCTACAATGAGCAGTTCTTC. Its protein is CSATDHSYNEQFF.

The J gene is TRBJ1-5, the V gene TRBV12-5; 8 bases are shared with TRBD1. The CDR3 runs to 15 residues. Germline assignment: CDR1 LGHNT and CDR2 FRNRAP. J gave up 6 bases and V 6 bases, and 10 bases lay outside the gene matches. The CDR3 here is CASGSDRGSIQPQHF. The CDR3 coding sequence is TGTGCTAGTGGCAGTGACAGGGGCTCGATTCAGCCCCAGCATTTT.

V and J are TRBV5-1 and TRBJ2-5; 11 bases map to TRBD1. CDR1 and CDR2 from the germline V gene are SGHRS and YFSETQ. V was pared by 4 bases and J by 1 base, with 3 bases of the junction left unmatched. The length of the CDR3 is 15 residues. The CDR3 loop reads CASSIGTGGQETQYF. CDR3 sequence (DNA): TGCGCCAGCAGCATTGGGACAGGGGGCCAAGAGACCCAGTACTTC.

This rearrangement joins TRBV5-1 to TRBJ1-5; 7 nucleotides match TRBD1. Trimming at V came to 4 bases and at J to 3 bases, leaving 4 bases not matched to a gene. Germline V gene sequence: CDR1 SGHRS, CDR2 YFSETQ. This CDR3 comprises 14 residues. The CDR3 DNA reads as TGCGCCAGCAGCACAGGACAGGACAATCAGCCCCAGCATTTT. It encodes CASSTGQDNQPQHF.

The chain carries TRBV4-1 and TRBJ2-1; D not resolved. The J call is uncertain, as TRBJ2-7 better fits the DNA end. Germline V lookup: CDR1 MGHRA, CDR2 YSYEKL. The CDR3 contains 12 residues. CDR3 in amino acids: CASSQVHNEQYF. The CDR3 DNA reads as TGCGCCAGCAGCCAAGTGCACAATGAGCAGTACTTC.

The chain uses TRBV4-2 and TRBJ1-1, with D uncertain. V lost 4 bases and J lost 8, with 17 bases in between. Looked up from germline, CDR1 is LGHNA and CDR2 is YNFKEQ. CDR3 length: 14 residues. The CDR3 DNA is TGTGCCAGCAGCCGCCATAAGCTGGAGACGGAAGCTTTCTTT. Residues: CASSRHKLETEAFF.

The J gene is TRBJ2-3, the V gene TRBV29-1; perhaps TRBD2 as D (6 bases). V gave up 6 bases and J gave up 6 bases, with 19 bases separating them. Germline V lookup: CDR1 SQVTM, CDR2 ANQGSEA. The CDR3 length is 14 residues. Here the CDR3 DNA reads TGCAGCGTAGCCCCTACTAGCTCCGCGGATACGCAGTATTTT. This translates into CSVAPTSSADTQYF.

As DNA, the CDR3 is TGTGCCAGCAGTTTACTCCCGGGACAGGGAACCTACGAGCAGTACTTC. This encodes CASSLLPGQGTYEQYF. The chain recombines TRBV27 with TRBJ2-5, with 9 bases fitting TRBD1. Matching the DNA end better, TRBJ2-7 makes the J call doubtful. CDR3 size: 16 residues. Germline V gives CDR1 MNHEY, CDR2 SMNVEV (reference sequence).

The rearrangement uses TRBV9 and TRBJ2-3; no clear D. This CDR3 has 15 residues. The germline CDR1 and CDR2 sequences are SGDLS and YYNGEE. V was cut by 0 bases and J by 0 bases, with 8 bases left in between. CDR3 DNA: TGTGCCAGCAGCGTAGAGTCCACAAGCACAGATACGCAGTATTTT. It translates to CASSVESTSTDTQYF.

This clonotype has just one count. V gene TRBV25-1 combines with J gene TRBJ2-5; 7 bases are a match to TRBD2. J was trimmed by 2 bases and V by 8 bases; bases with no gene match: 14. CDR3 size: 16 residues. Germline CDR1 reads MGHDK; CDR2 reads SYGVNS. CDR3: CASLTNPSGYQETQYF. The CDR3 DNA reads TGTGCCAGCCTTACAAACCCTAGCGGTTATCAAGAGACCCAGTACTTC.

This clonotype was counted between two and nine times. The chain carries TRBV5-4 and TRBJ2-2, with 9 bases matching TRBD2. Looked up from germline, CDR1 is SGHNT and CDR2 is YYREEE (reference sequence). The CDR3 runs 15 residues. With 1 base clipped from V and 5 bases from J, the junction kept 3 bases outside the gene matches. CDR3 DNA: TGTGCCAGCAGCTTGCAAGCGGGGGGTACCGGGGAGCTGTTTTTT. Translating it yields CASSLQAGGTGELFF. Full variable domain (outside the CDR3, taken from reference TRBV5-4 and TRBJ2-2): ETGVTQSPTHLIKTRGQQVTLRCSSQSGHNTVSWYQQALGQGPQFIFQYYREEENGRGNFPPRFSGLQFPNYSSELNVNALELDDSALYLCASSLQAGGTGELFFGEGSRLTVL.

This clonotype has more than one count but fewer than ten. The chain joins TRBV12-3 or TRBV12-4 to TRBJ1-1; TRBD1 matches 12 bases. The CDR3 is 14 residues long. V dropped 6 bases and J dropped 10; count of bases not matched to a gene: 9. Written as DNA, the CDR3 is TGTGCCAGCAGGGGACAGGGGGCCCGAGGTGGAGCTTTCTTT. Residues: CASRGQGARGGAFF.

This rearrangement joins TRBV29-1 to TRBJ1-1; tentative D call: TRBD1 (5 bases). V was shortened by 6 bases and J by 7 bases, with 15 bases between the two germline ends. CDR1 and CDR2 (germline): SQVTM, ANQGSEA. This CDR3 region has 12 residues. CDR3 nucleotides: TGCAGCGTCCCGGGGGACGGAAATGAAGCTTTCTTT. Protein: CSVPGDGNEAFF.

This sequence joins TRBV4-3 and TRBJ2-7, with 8 bases matching TRBD1. V shed 0 bases, J shed 3 bases, and the junction held 4 bases outside the gene matches. Germline V CDR1 and CDR2: LGHNA, YSLEER. The CDR3 spans 15 residues. CDR3 sequence (DNA): TGCGCCAGCAGCCAAGAGACCAGGGGGCACTACGAGCAGTACTTC. This encodes CASSQETRGHYEQYF.

This chain joins TRBV11-2 and TRBJ2-6; no clear D. Germline V gene sequence: CDR1 SGHAT, CDR2 FQNNGV. Trimming shortened V by 5 bases and J by 2 bases, and 10 bases separated the two germline ends. This CDR3 comprises 15 residues. CDR3 in amino acids: CASSPVLAGANVLTF. As DNA, the CDR3 is TGTGCCAGCAGCCCCGTACTTGCTGGGGCCAACGTCCTGACTTTC.

CDR3 sequence: CAISQQGRGYTF. The CDR3 bases are TGTGCCATCAGCCAACAGGGCAGGGGCTACACCTTC. The chain uses TRBV10-3 and TRBJ1-2; the D gene is possibly TRBD1 (6 bases). The germline V gene has CDR1 ENHRY and CDR2 SYGVKD. V lost 6 bases and J 8 bases, leaving 13 bases between the germline ends. The CDR3 spans 12 residues.

J is TRBJ2-7 and V is TRBV12-3 or TRBV12-4; D may be TRBD1 or TRBD2 (6 bases each). V shed 3 bases and J shed 0 bases, with 15 bases lying between them. The CDR3 covers 16 residues. CDR3 in DNA: TGTGCCAGCAGTTTTTGGACAGACGGGAGCTCCTACGAGCAGTACTTC. This encodes CASSFWTDGSSYEQYF.

This clonotype was found a few times. The V gene is TRBV3-1, the J gene TRBJ2-3; 11 positions match TRBD1. Per the germline V gene, CDR1 is LGHDT and CDR2 is YNNKEL (reference sequence). The CDR3 runs 20 residues. J gave up 11 bases and V 5 bases, and 27 bases lay outside the gene matches. CDR3 coding DNA: TGTGCCAGCAGCGAGACCCGGGACAGGGGGTCCGGAAGGCCCCTGGTCGTGCAGTATTTT. This gives the protein CASSETRDRGSGRPLVVQYF.

The rearrangement links TRBV6-5 to TRBJ2-7, with unresolved D. This CDR3 has 16 residues. Germline values: CDR1 MNHEY, CDR2 SVGAGI. V was cut by 0 bases and J by 6 bases, with 18 bases left in between. This CDR3 is CASSYSVGVPHPEQYF. The CDR3 region has the DNA TGTGCCAGCAGTTACTCGGTTGGTGTTCCACACCCCGAGCAGTACTTC.

This chain uses TRBV4-2 with TRBJ2-1; a possible D gene is TRBD1 (5 bases). The germline V gene encodes CDR1 LGHNA and CDR2 YNFKEQ. V gave up 3 bases and J gave up 9 bases, with 15 bases separating them. The CDR3 sequence is 14 residues long. The CDR3 DNA is TGTGCCAGCAGCCAGCCCCTAGGGGAAAGTGAGCAGTTCTTC. Residues: CASSQPLGESEQFF.

The sample holds a few counts of this clonotype. This chain links TRBV27 with TRBJ1-6; D is possibly TRBD1 (6 bases). V dropped 2 bases and J dropped 9 bases, with 8 bases sitting between them. The CDR3 totals 13 residues. Germline values: CDR1 MNHEY, CDR2 SMNVEV (reference sequence). CDR3 in amino acids: CASSLGGSSPLHF. CDR3 bases: TGTGCCAGCAGTTTAGGGGGCAGTTCACCCCTCCACTTT.

The chain employs TRBV12-3 or TRBV12-4 and TRBJ2-4; possible D gene TRBD1, 6 bases. The J call is in doubt because the DNA end fits TRBJ2-7 better. The CDR3 runs 14 residues. CDR3 sequence (DNA): TGTGCCAGCAGTATCCGACAGGCCCTATACGAGCAGTACTTC. As protein: CASSIRQALYEQYF.

CDR3 DNA sequence: TGTGCCAGCAGCTTTCGTGGAGCGAGCGGGGGGAGTTCAGCAGATACGCAGTATTTT. Its translation is CASSFRGASGGSSADTQYF. The V gene is TRBV11-2, the J gene TRBJ2-3, with 9 bases that match TRBD2. Germline V gives CDR1 SGHAT, CDR2 FQNNGV. After removal of 3 bases from V and 4 bases from J, the junction contained 17 bases not matched to a gene. The CDR3 sequence is 19 residues long.

The chain uses TRBV4-1 and TRBJ2-5, with D tentatively TRBD1 (6 bases). The closer fit of TRBJ2-4 to the DNA end suggests the J call may be wrong. Germline CDR1 is MGHRA and CDR2 is YSYEKL. The CDR3 has 15 residues. The CDR3 sequence is CASSHGTFPKNIQYF. In DNA form, the CDR3 reads TGCGCCAGCAGCCACGGGACATTCCCTAAAAACATTCAGTACTTC.

The rearrangement joins TRBV20-1 to TRBJ1-5; D might be TRBD1 (5 bases). The germline CDR1 and CDR2 sequences are DFQATT and SNEGSKA (reference sequence). V gave up 1 base and J gave up 3 bases, with 13 bases separating them. The CDR3 has 15 amino acids. CDR3 residues: CSARGPRGDNQPQHF. In DNA, the CDR3 is TGCAGTGCTAGAGGACCCAGAGGGGACAATCAGCCCCAGCATTTT.